This entry lists 9 T cell receptor beta chains sequenced from one sample in a study of cytomegalovirus exposure and HLA in healthy donors. 13 Jbeta primers and 60 Vbeta primers were used for the PCR. Sequencing used immunoSEQ multiplex PCR; TCRdb keeps in-frame clones, though not all of them. The sample has about 140,000 clones, over 75% seen once. The sample taken for sequencing was PBMCs. These receptors came from a female donor in good health and CMV-seronegative.

The chain's CDR3 is CASSGLAGNSYEQYF. The CDR3 DNA reads as TGCGCCAGCAGTGGACTAGCGGGAAACTCCTACGAGCAGTACTTC. The V call is TRBV5-1, the J call TRBJ2-5, with 12 bases identical to TRBD2. The J call is uncertain, as TRBJ2-7 better fits the DNA end. Germline loops: CDR1 SGHRS, CDR2 YFSETQ. CDR3 size: 15 residues.

This sequence joins TRBV10-3 and TRBJ2-5; 10 bases map to TRBD2. Germline V gene lookup returns CDR1 ENHRY and CDR2 SYGVKD. CDR3 size: 15 residues. The V gene end was trimmed by 2 bases and the J gene end by 2 bases; junction bases not matched to a gene: 2. CDR3 loop: CAISEGLAVQETQYF. The CDR3 DNA sequence: TGTGCCATCAGTGAGGGACTAGCGGTTCAAGAGACCCAGTACTTC.

The genes are TRBV30 and TRBJ2-3; TRBD2 aligns across 7 bases. This CDR3 has 15 amino acids. CDR1 and CDR2 (germline): GTSNPN, SVGIG (reference sequence). With V trimmed by 2 bases and J by 0 bases, 5 bases remained unmatched. The CDR3 nucleotides read TGTGCCTGGAGTCGAGGGACTATTAGCACAGATACGCAGTATTTT. It translates to CAWSRGTISTDTQYF.

The chain combines TRBV6-5 with TRBJ2-1; D might be TRBD2 (6 bases). V was pared by 7 bases and J by 13 bases, with 20 bases between. The CDR3 runs 13 residues. CDR1 MNHEY and CDR2 SVGAGI come from the germline V gene. CDR3 nucleotides: TGTGCCAGCAATCCACACTCTAGCGATTCTCAGTTCTTC. Amino acids: CASNPHSSDSQFF.

This sequence joins TRBV9 and TRBJ2-2; 9 bases agree with TRBD2. This CDR3 has 21 amino acids. Unmatched junction bases numbered 15, after V lost 0 bases and J lost 0 bases. In germline, CDR1 is SGDLS, CDR2 YYNGEE. The CDR3 spells CASSVGALAGEGLANTGELFF. CDR3 DNA: TGTGCCAGCAGCGTAGGGGCATTAGCGGGGGAGGGCCTCGCGAACACCGGGGAGCTGTTTTTT.

The rearrangement links TRBV18 to TRBJ2-7; D is perhaps TRBD1 (6 bases). The CDR3 is made up of 13 amino acids. CDR1 and CDR2 from the germline V gene are KGHSH and LQKENI. Trimming took 6 bases from V and 0 from J, leaving 9 bases between them. The CDR3 DNA follows: TGTGCCAGCTCTGGGGACATCTCCTACGAGCAGTACTTC. Its translation is CASSGDISYEQYF.

The chain combines TRBV19 with TRBJ1-1; D gene uncertain. The CDR3 covers 15 residues. Trimming took 4 bases from V and 5 from J, leaving 17 bases between them. Germline assignment: CDR1 LNHDA and CDR2 SQIVND (reference sequence). The CDR3 loop reads CASSTPAGAETEAFF. For the CDR3, the DNA is TGTGCCAGTAGTACCCCCGCAGGTGCAGAAACTGAAGCTTTCTTT.

The sample holds a few counts of this clone. The gene calls are TRBV7-9 and TRBJ2-5, with 9 bases lining up with TRBD1. The CDR3 is made up of 16 amino acids. CDR1 is SEHNR, CDR2 FQNEAQ, per germline (reference sequence). J was trimmed by 5 bases and V by 5 bases; bases with no gene match: 12. The CDR3 loop reads CASSPPRTGEVETQYF. CDR3 nucleotide sequence: TGTGCCAGCAGCCCACCCCGGACAGGGGAGGTGGAGACCCAGTACTTC.

The chain uses TRBV13 and TRBJ1-4; 7 nucleotides align to TRBD1. CDR3 length equals 16 residues. V shed 4 bases and J 0 bases; nucleotides not matched to a gene: 5. CDR1 is PRHDT, CDR2 FYEKMQ, per germline (reference sequence). CDR3 sequence: CASSSGQVATNEKLFF. The CDR3 DNA is TGTGCCAGCAGCTCTGGACAGGTTGCAACTAATGAAAAACTGTTTTTT.